Listed below are T cell receptor beta chains from one sample, sequenced in a study of blood T cells in healthy people across ages. One entry per CDR3 protein, called by TCRdb with MiXCR from the 5' RACE reads. Here the sample spans 850,000 to 1,000,000 distinct CDR3 sequences, just over 50% being singletons. Sequences were obtained from blood. These TCRs come from a woman aged 60 to 75 in good health. The conserved cysteine and the conserved F or W are not part of the CDR3 here. The order of the fields is V gene, J gene, CDR3 protein.

TRBV30	TRBJ2-7	ARTKQDRYEQY
TRBV7-9	TRBJ2-7	ASSTQNEQY
TRBV29-1	TRBJ2-7	SAAIAGKSYEQY
TRBV27	TRBJ2-2	ASSVLGVTGELF
TRBV6-6	TRBJ2-4	ASSGGLAKNIQY
TRBV12-3/TRBV12-4	TRBJ2-7	ASSPRETPFYEQY
TRBV6-1	TRBJ1-5	ASSDQHSNQPQH
TRBV5-1	TRBJ2-5	ASSLEPSGAQETQY
TRBV28	TRBJ2-3	ASTRGADTQY
TRBV5-1	TRBJ2-7	ASSLAGGRGSYEQY
TRBV14	TRBJ2-7	ASSQSSGRAAYEQY
TRBV29-1	TRBJ2-7	SVGDRTNYEQY
TRBV3-1	TRBJ2-5	ASSQGTSGGQETQY
TRBV10-3	TRBJ2-7	AISESSHEQY
TRBV10-3	TRBJ2-5	AIRDDRQTGETQY
TRBV10-3	TRBJ2-5	AISGYQETQY
TRBV5-1	TRBJ2-1	ASSLVERELNEQF
TRBV5-1	TRBJ2-1	ASSLSSGNFVGEQF
TRBV27	TRBJ2-3	ASRTSGGLRTDTQY
TRBV6-1	TRBJ2-3	ASSEGPYLGSTDTQY
TRBV24-1	TRBJ2-3	ATSGGRASRFGTDTQY
TRBV10-1	TRBJ1-5	ASSGGGPNQPQH
TRBV28	TRBJ1-6	ATKGASLRDRYNSPLH
TRBV7-6	TRBJ2-7	ASSFRDYQVSSYEQY
TRBV6-1	TRBJ2-6	ASSEALAAGANVLT
TRBV4-1	TRBJ1-5	ASSQVGRGRNQPQH
TRBV15	TRBJ1-5	ATSREQGKGSNQPQH
TRBV18	TRBJ2-5	ASSPLDLDEQY
TRBV29-1	TRBJ2-3	SEGSYTDTQY
TRBV18	TRBJ2-7	ASSPGGLVPYEQY
TRBV20-1	TRBJ2-1	SARTVFSVSYNEQF
TRBV12-3/TRBV12-4	TRBJ1-4	ASSLGGQANEKLF
TRBV11-2	TRBJ1-6	ASSSDRGSPLH
TRBV5-1	TRBJ2-1	ASSMGLAGVNEQF
TRBV6-1	TRBJ1-5	ASSEVGAGQPQH
TRBV7-2	TRBJ2-3	ASSFSPGTQY
TRBV5-6	TRBJ2-1	ASSWSGNEQF
TRBV7-2	TRBJ2-1	ASSFISGSRF